This TCR beta chain was identified in a study of cytomegalovirus exposure and HLA in healthy donors (dated by TCRdb to the late 2010s). Describing the broader study: According to a later analysis, one platform produced both the roughly 120 validation repertoires and the 620 or so repertoires of the first cohort. High-throughput TCR immunosequencing, statistical association of individual TCRs with disease status, and machine learning were combined to predict cytomegalovirus infection status. The study aimed to test whether signatures of past pathogen exposure could be identified by cataloging public T cell receptors. A separate validation cohort of roughly 110 different subjects was used in addition to the roughly 670-subject first cohort. Overall study outcomes, separate from this receptor: Cytomegalovirus status was reported to be diagnosed by the classifier with high specificity and sensitivity in both the original and validation cohorts. The authors suggested that the approach could potentially be generalized to other disease states and immunological phenotypes. A later analysis lacked HLA typing for the validation cohort, so it scored co-occurrence in that cohort across all 110 or so repertoires. Most TCR sequences were seen in very few donors, while some public TCRs were found in many individuals. A total of about 150 TCR beta chains were listed by the study as associated with cytomegalovirus. In a later analysis, TCRs clustered in the first cohort were found to also tend to co-occur in the roughly 110 validation repertoires, with 94% of cluster scores above 0. A few of the identified cytomegalovirus-associated TCR beta chains were confirmed in vitro to be specific for cytomegalovirus antigens.

Details on this clone: What this receptor recognizes is not known. Per-base quality was not reported, and no clone a single base away is much larger than it.

The library was produced with the immunoSEQ multiplex PCR assay. Per the authors' processing: A statistical classification framework was built for diagnosing cytomegalovirus status from the catalog of TCR beta chain sequences. TCRdb retrieved this table from immuneACCESS and kept in-frame rearrangements only. Not all clones are present; in checked studies, unresolved V genes account for under half, and no reason is known for the remainder. V and J calls and clone size follow that table, whereas D and trimming were derived from the DNA. The sample data list 200,000 to 250,000 clones, and about 86% of these were observed just once. Less than 3% of the sample lies in the top ten. Separate from the approximately 700-subject first cohort, the validation cohort of about 120 subjects was the group to which the donors belonged. Sequencing used PBMCs. This TCR was recovered from a man aged 18 to 29 in good health and CMV-seronegative.

The DNA reads TGCGCCAGCAGCCAAGTATTGGGATGGGCGGGAGAGCAGTACTTC. Its protein product is CASSQVLGWAGEQYF. Rearrangement joined TRBV4-1 to TRBJ2-7; the best D guess is TRBD2, with 6 bases matching. Spanning cysteine to phenylalanine, the CDR3 consists of 15 amino acids. This entry keeps only the CDR3 DNA: 45 bases, framed from base 1. CDR1 and CDR2 (MGHRA, YSYEKL) derive from the germline V gene. Trimming removed 1 base from V and 7 bases from J, leaving 17 bases between the germline ends.